Below, 30 T cell receptor beta chains from the same sample are listed, as sequenced in a study of T cells in Graves' hyperthyroidism and ophthalmopathy (dated by TCRdb to between 2019 and 2020). Receptor libraries were prepared by multiplex PCR. TCRdb lists the instrument as Illumina HiSeq 2000. The TCR beta CDR3 regions were amplified from the RNA transcripts. The TCR CDR3 was subjected to a first round of RT-PCR using the HTBI primer set and the Qiagen OneStep RT-PCR kit. TCRdb trimmed public reads at Q25 via fastp, called clones via MiXCR and kept in-frame beta chains. Rows with one shared CDR3 protein collapse into an entry with the most common genes and DNA. For this sample there are around 350,000 distinct CDR3 sequences; 13% appear just once. The ten largest clones represent around 9.2% of the sample. Sequencing was done on a sample of blood. These receptors were collected from a woman between 18 and 29 years old with Graves' hyperthyroidism.

Note on this clonotype: At one end, the junction sequence differs from germline, possibly due to a read error. The chain is built from TRBV3-1 and TRBJ2-3; TRBD2 matches at 7 bases. The CDR3 contains 17 residues. CDR1 is LGHDT and CDR2 is YNNKEL in the germline V gene (reference sequence). The CDR3 loop is CASSQVDGGGAKDAQYF. The DNA for the CDR3 is TGTGCCAGCAGCCAAGTTGACGGCGGGGGTGCCAAAGATGCGCAGTATTTT.

This clonotype has ten or more counts. The chain combines TRBV10-3 with TRBJ2-1; the D gene is possibly TRBD2 (5 bases). The ends were cut back, 0 bases at V and 0 bases at J, with 9 bases in the middle. Looked up from germline, CDR1 is ENHRY and CDR2 is SYGVKD. The CDR3 runs to 16 residues. CDR3 residues: CAISESSGPSYNEQFF. The CDR3 nucleotides read TGTGCCATCAGTGAGTCCAGCGGTCCCTCCTACAATGAGCAGTTCTTC.

This clonotype was observed a few times. A much larger clone differs from this one at a single base, so this may be a read error. The CDR3 bases are TGTGCCAGCAGTTCGGGGTTGGACAGGGGAGGGACTGAAGCTTCCTTT. It is translated as CASSSGLDRGGTEASF. V and J are TRBV28 and TRBJ1-1, with 9 bases lining up with TRBD1. CDR3 length equals 16 residues. Germline V gene data show CDR1 as MDHEN and CDR2 as SYDVKM.

Here the CDR3 reads CASSDLGTGDEQFF. The CDR3 DNA is TGTGCCAGCAGCGATCTCGGGACAGGGGATGAGCAGTTCTTC. The genes are TRBV11-3 and TRBJ2-1; 10 positions match TRBD1. Unmatched junction bases numbered 6, after V lost 5 bases and J lost 8 bases. Germline CDR1 reads SGHNT; CDR2 reads YENEEA. The CDR3 loop spans 14 amino acids.

The chain joins TRBV14 to TRBJ1-5; D is undetermined. CDR3 size: 13 residues. Germline CDR1 is SGHDN and CDR2 is FVKESK. V shed 0 bases and J shed 4 bases, with 4 bases lying between them. CDR3 residues: CASSQDANQPQHF. The CDR3 DNA follows: TGTGCCAGCAGCCAAGACGCAAATCAGCCCCAGCATTTT.

In this sample, this clonotype turned up many times. The J gene is TRBJ2-6, the V gene TRBV7-2; D might be TRBD1 or TRBD2, each matching 6 bases. The CDR3 has 17 residues. The germline V gene has CDR1 SGHTA and CDR2 FQGNSA. Trimming stripped 4 bases from V and 0 bases from J, with 13 bases between. The DNA for the CDR3 is TGTGCCAGCAGCTGGAGGGGGTCTTACTCTGGGGCCAACGTCCTGACTTTC. Protein: CASSWRGSYSGANVLTF.

Many counts were recorded for this clonotype. This chain connects TRBV3-1 to TRBJ1-4; no clear D. Germline CDR1 LGHDT, CDR2 YNNKEL (reference sequence). Deletions cut 0 bases from V and 0 bases from J, with 14 bases between. CDR3 length equals 18 residues. The chain's CDR3 is CASSQDLPAAATNEKLFF. CDR3 nucleotide sequence: TGTGCCAGCAGCCAAGATCTCCCCGCAGCTGCAACTAATGAAAAACTGTTTTTT.

This clonotype has ten or more counts. The chain joins TRBV3-1 to TRBJ2-3; TRBD2 agrees at 9 bases. There are 14 residues in the CDR3. The V and J ends lost 3 bases and 11 bases, in that order; junction bases with no gene match: 9. Germline loops: CDR1 LGHDT, CDR2 YNNKEL (reference sequence). The DNA of the CDR3 is TGTGCCAGCAGCCAGGGACTAGCAAAGGGAGTGCAGTATTTT. It yields the protein CASSQGLAKGVQYF.

A few counts support this clonotype. V is TRBV15 and J is TRBJ2-1; D is unclear. V was shortened by 3 bases and J by 4 bases, with 7 bases between the two germline ends. The germline CDR1 and CDR2 sequences are LNHNV and YYDKDF (reference sequence). The CDR3 sequence is 13 residues long. This CDR3 is CATSRDQYNEQFF. The CDR3 coding sequence is TGTGCCACCAGCAGGGACCAATACAATGAGCAGTTCTTC.

This clonotype showed up many times. This chain joins TRBV24-1 and TRBJ1-2, with 8 nucleotides matching TRBD1. Germline CDR1 KGHDR, CDR2 SFDVKD. Trimming at V came to 7 bases and at J to 8 bases, leaving 5 bases not matched to a gene. The CDR3 is 12 amino acids. The CDR3 nucleotides are TGTGCCACCAGGCCAGGACAGGGCGGCTACACCTTC. Amino acids: CATRPGQGGYTF.

There are many counts of this clonotype. This rearrangement joins TRBV6-2 or TRBV6-3 to TRBJ1-2; TRBD1 is a possible D gene (6 bases). Trimming removed 4 bases at V and 1 base at J, with 13 bases between. Per germline, CDR1 MNHEY and CDR2 SVGEGT. This CDR3 region has 15 residues. CDR3: CASSSGAAHNYGYTF. The CDR3 DNA follows: TGTGCCAGCAGTTCAGGGGCGGCTCATAACTATGGCTACACCTTC.

The sample holds many counts of this clonotype. V is TRBV10-1 and J is TRBJ1-1; unclear D gene. Germline CDR1 reads WNHNN; CDR2 reads SYGVQD (reference sequence). This CDR3 spans 14 amino acids. V gave up 0 bases and J gave up 8 bases, with 13 bases separating them. The CDR3 coding sequence is TGCGCCAGCAGTGAGTCGTCGGGCCCGGCGGAAGCTTTCTTT. Translated: CASSESSGPAEAFF.

The sample holds many counts of this clonotype. The chain joins TRBV3-1 to TRBJ2-2; D unclear. The ends were cut back, 0 bases at V and 1 base at J, with 6 bases in the middle. There are 15 residues in the CDR3. The germline V gene has CDR1 LGHDT and CDR2 YNNKEL (reference sequence). The CDR3 DNA reads TGTGCCAGCAGCCAAGAAAGAATGAACACCGGGGAGCTGTTTTTT. Translated: CASSQERMNTGELFF. The complete variable domain, with remaining parts taken from reference TRBV3-1 and TRBJ2-2, reads DTAVSQTPKYLVTQMGNDKSIKCEQNLGHDTMYWYKQDSKKFLKIMFSYNNKELIINETVPNRFSPKSPDKAHLNLHINSLELGDSAVYFCASSQERMNTGELFFGEGSRLTVL.

The chain recombines TRBV28 with TRBJ2-3; possibly TRBD2 for D (6 bases). The germline V gene has CDR1 MDHEN and CDR2 SYDVKM. There are 14 residues in the CDR3. The V end was cut by 10 bases, the J end by 5 bases, with 19 bases between. The CDR3 sequence is CAILDRERIDTQYF. CDR3 in DNA: TGTGCCATACTAGACCGGGAGAGAATAGATACGCAGTATTTT.

This clonotype was observed many times. The chain recombines TRBV19 with TRBJ2-1; 9 bases match TRBD2. The CDR3 runs to 17 residues. Germline V gives CDR1 LNHDA, CDR2 SQIVND (reference sequence). The J segment lost 4 bases and the V segment lost 6 bases, leaving 13 bases of the junction unmatched. The CDR3 region is CASSSIWSGGLYNEQFF. CDR3 in DNA: TGTGCCAGTAGCTCTATATGGAGCGGGGGGTTGTACAATGAGCAGTTCTTC.

This chain joins TRBV7-2 and TRBJ2-7, with 11 positions matching TRBD1. The V gene's germline CDR1 is SGHTA and CDR2 FQGNSA. V lost 0 bases, J lost 5 bases, and 9 bases stayed unmatched. The CDR3 is 17 residues long. CDR3 coding DNA: TGTGCCAGCAGCTTAGCCCTTCCCGGACAGGGGGCGGACGAGCAGTACTTC. Protein product: CASSLALPGQGADEQYF.

The J gene is TRBJ2-6, the V gene TRBV11-2; 8 nucleotides line up with TRBD1. The CDR3 contains 18 residues. The trim removed 2 bases at V and 0 bases at J, leaving 6 bases unmatched. Germline values: CDR1 SGHAT, CDR2 FQNNGV. CDR3 sequence (DNA): TGTGCCAGCAGCTTATCGACAGGGGAAAACTCTGGGGCCAACGTCCTGACTTTC. Translated: CASSLSTGENSGANVLTF. The full variable domain, completed using reference TRBV11-2 and TRBJ2-6, is EAGVAQSPRYKIIEKRQSVAFWCNPISGHATLYWYQQILGQGPKLLIQFQNNGVVDDSQLPKDRFSAERLKGVDSTLKIQPAKLEDSAVYLCASSLSTGENSGANVLTFGAGSRLTVL.

This clonotype came up many times. V usage is TRBV2 and J usage is TRBJ1-2; D is unclear. V shed 3 bases and J shed 4 bases, with 6 bases lying between them. Germline CDR1 SNHLY, CDR2 FYNNEI. The CDR3 has 12 residues. The DNA for the CDR3 is TGTGCCAGCAGTGACAGACCCTATGGCTACACCTTC. As protein: CASSDRPYGYTF.

This clonotype has ten or more counts. The rearrangement joins TRBV10-3 to TRBJ2-7; no clear D gene. Germline assignment: CDR1 ENHRY and CDR2 SYGVKD. This CDR3 contains 15 residues. V dropped 0 bases and J dropped 4 bases, with 13 bases sitting between them. The CDR3 DNA is TGTGCCATCAGTGAGTCGGTAGCTAAGGGTTACGAGCAGTACTTC. The encoded protein is CAISESVAKGYEQYF.

This clonotype came up many times. The chain carries TRBV20-1 and TRBJ2-5; unclear D gene. The CDR3 is 13 amino acids. V lost 5 bases and J lost 1, with 11 bases in between. Germline assignment: CDR1 DFQATT and CDR2 SNEGSKA (reference sequence). In DNA, the CDR3 is TGCAGTGCTTGCCCCGGGCCCCAAGAGACCCAGTACTTC. Its protein is CSACPGPQETQYF.

This clonotype has ten or more counts. The chain employs TRBV28 and TRBJ2-5; 13 nucleotides align to TRBD2. The CDR3 is 16 residues long. Unmatched junction bases numbered 6, after V lost 3 bases and J lost 5 bases. Germline CDR1 MDHEN, CDR2 SYDVKM. CDR3 nucleotide sequence: TGTGCCAGCAGTTTCTCACTAGCGGGGGGGCTGGAGACCCAGTACTTC. Protein sequence: CASSFSLAGGLETQYF.

At least ten counts were recorded for this clonotype. The rearrangement joins TRBV28 to TRBJ2-3; D assignment may be TRBD1 or TRBD2 (5 bases each). Germline V gene lookup returns CDR1 MDHEN and CDR2 SYDVKM. V was cut by 4 bases and J by 5 bases, with 16 bases left in between. The CDR3 contains 15 residues. CDR3 sequence: CASSSGGSGRDTQYF. The DNA for the CDR3 is TGTGCCAGCAGTTCCGGTGGCTCAGGGAGAGATACGCAGTATTTT. Together with reference TRBV28 and TRBJ2-3, the CDR3 gives the full variable domain: DVKVTQSSRYLVKRTGEKVFLECVQDMDHENMFWYRQDPGLGLRLIYFSYDVKMKEKGDIPEGYSVSREKKERFSLILESASTNQTSMYLCASSSGGSGRDTQYFGPGTRLTVL.

This clonotype was counted many times. The CDR3 DNA follows: TGTGCCAGCAGACCGGACCTGGGAGGAGAGACCCAGTACTTC. It encodes CASRPDLGGETQYF. The chain links TRBV28 to TRBJ2-5, with D perhaps TRBD2 (6 bases). The germline V gene has CDR1 MDHEN and CDR2 SYDVKM. The germline V and J ends were trimmed by 6 bases and 4 bases, with 15 bases remaining between them. This CDR3 region has 14 residues. The full variable domain, completed using reference TRBV28 and TRBJ2-5, is DVKVTQSSRYLVKRTGEKVFLECVQDMDHENMFWYRQDPGLGLRLIYFSYDVKMKEKGDIPEGYSVSREKKERFSLILESASTNQTSMYLCASRPDLGGETQYFGPGTRLLVL.

This clonotype was counted at least ten times. The chain employs TRBV3-1 and TRBJ2-7, with 8 bases that match TRBD2. The CDR3 loop spans 15 amino acids. V trimming: 5 bases; J trimming: 2 bases; junction bases outside the gene matches: 8. CDR1 LGHDT and CDR2 YNNKEL come from the germline V gene (reference sequence). CDR3 residues: CASSFGAAGAYEQYF. DNA of the CDR3: TGTGCCAGCAGCTTCGGCGCAGCGGGGGCCTACGAGCAGTACTTC.

This clonotype was detected many times. The rearrangement joins TRBV2 to TRBJ1-3; 8 nucleotides line up with TRBD1. The CDR3 contains 14 residues. The germline CDR1 and CDR2 sequences are SNHLY and FYNNEI. V lost 6 bases, J lost 3 bases, and 4 bases stayed unmatched. The CDR3: CASRYDRGGNTIYF. DNA of the CDR3: TGTGCCAGCAGATACGACAGGGGTGGAAACACCATATATTTT.

This clonotype was counted ten times or more. The chain uses TRBV9 and TRBJ2-7; 9 positions agree with TRBD1. V was pared by 2 bases and J by 7 bases, with 7 bases of the junction left unmatched. This CDR3 has 14 amino acids. Per germline, CDR1 SGDLS and CDR2 YYNGEE. CDR3 coding DNA: TGTGCCAGCAGCGTGACAGGGGGAAGTGGAGAGCAGTACTTC. The encoded protein is CASSVTGGSGEQYF. The full variable domain, in which reference TRBV9 and TRBJ2-7 provide the parts outside the CDR3, is DSGVTQTPKHLITATGQRVTLRCSPRSGDLSVYWYQQSLDQGLQFLIQYYNGEERAKGNILERFSAQQFPDLHSELNLSSLELGDSALYFCASSVTGGSGEQYFGPGTRLTVT.

This clonotype was detected many times. V and J are TRBV28 and TRBJ1-4, with D hard to call. Germline V gene data show CDR1 as MDHEN and CDR2 as SYDVKM. The V and J ends lost 7 bases and 6 bases respectively, with 18 bases between them. CDR3 length equals 15 residues. The CDR3, as DNA: TGTGCCAGCACCCCTCAGCCGGCCTCGGATGAAAAACTGTTTTTT. This translates into CASTPQPASDEKLFF.

As for this clonotype: A clone one base away is much larger, so this may be a read error. The chain is built from TRBV12-3 or TRBV12-4 and TRBJ2-3; no clear D. The length of the CDR3 is 14 residues. The CDR3 protein is CANSFWPYTDTQYF. The CDR3 region has the DNA TGTGCCAACAGTTTTTGGCCGTACACAGATACGCAGTATTTT.

The V call is TRBV15, the J call TRBJ2-5; D could derive from TRBD1 or TRBD2 (6 bases each). Germline-derived CDR1 and CDR2 are LNHNV and YYDKDF (reference sequence). Trimming removed 2 bases from V and 5 bases from J, with 18 bases in between. This CDR3 has 16 residues. CDR3 DNA: TGTGCCACCAGCAGAAAAGAGAGGGGGGTAGGGGAGACCCAGTACTTC. It is translated as CATSRKERGVGETQYF.

Many counts were recorded for this clonotype. The rearrangement links TRBV6-1 to TRBJ2-7; 7 bases line up with TRBD2. This CDR3 region has 13 residues. Germline V gene data show CDR1 as MNHNS and CDR2 as SASEGT. With 6 bases clipped from V and 2 bases from J, the junction kept 4 bases outside the gene matches. The CDR3 reads CASSGLGAYEQYF. CDR3 nucleotides: TGTGCCAGCAGCGGACTAGGGGCCTACGAGCAGTACTTC.